A selection of T cell receptor beta chains follows, all from one sample in a study of blood T cell repertoires in COVID-19. TCRdb keeps only in-frame clones here, not all; method: immunoSEQ multiplex PCR. The table lists some 190,000 clones, roughly 88% of them singletons. Material for sequencing was peripheral blood. All receptors come from a man at least 80 years old with COVID-19, enrolled during active disease. CDR3s include the opening cysteine and the closing phenylalanine or tryptophan. The order of the fields is clone size, D gene, CDR3 length, V gene, J gene, CDR3 DNA, CDR3 protein. A D gene is named only where the DNA matches it firmly. Expanded clones are given a class, and other clones once, few, many or no size at all.

many,-,14,TRBV15,TRBJ2-7,TGTGCCACCAGCACGGGGTCTCACACGAGCGAGCAGTACTTC,CATSTGSHTSEQYF
once,TRBD1,14,TRBV7-8,TRBJ2-2,TGTGCCAGCAGCCCCGGGACAGACACCGGGGAGCTGTTTTTT,CASSPGTDTGELFF
-,TRBD2,13,TRBV29-1,TRBJ2-1,TGCAGCGTTCGTCGGGGGGAAGGCAATGAGCAGTTCTTC,CSVRRGEGNEQFF
-,TRBD1,14,TRBV6-5,TRBJ1-6,TGTGCCAGCACCTGGGACAGATATAATTCACCCCTCCACTTT,CASTWDRYNSPLHF
-,-,12,TRBV19,TRBJ1-1,TGTGCCAGTAGCCTTGGGGCAGGACGAGCTTTCTTT,CASSLGAGRAFF
-,-,18,TRBV19,TRBJ1-4,TGTGCCAGTAGTATATGGGATCCGGGAAGAACAGATAATGAAAAACTGTTTTTT,CASSIWDPGRTDNEKLFF
-,TRBD2,19,TRBV4-3,TRBJ2-1,TGCGCCAGCAGCCAAGACCCATCCAGTATAGCGGGGGGGCGCAATGAGCAGTTCTTC,CASSQDPSSIAGGRNEQFF
-,TRBD1,15,TRBV7-3,TRBJ2-2,TGTGCCAGCAGCTTGGGACAGGGGGGTGCCGGGGAGCTGTTTTTT,CASSLGQGGAGELFF
-,-,14,TRBV10-3,TRBJ1-2,TGTGCCATCAGTGAGTCGGATGGGAGCTATGGCTACACCTTC,CAISESDGSYGYTF
-,TRBD1,15,TRBV6-5,TRBJ1-4,TGTGCCAGCTCTGGGACAGTAAGAACTAATGAAAAACTGTTTTTT,CASSGTVRTNEKLFF
-,-,15,TRBV28,TRBJ2-5,TGTGCCAGCAGGAATCCACCGGGACACCCAGAGGCCCAGTACTTC,CASRNPPGHPEAQYF
-,TRBD1,15,TRBV7-6,TRBJ2-3,TGTGCCAGCAGCCTAGGGACAGGGGGCATGGATACGCAGTATTTT,CASSLGTGGMDTQYF
-,-,16,TRBV6-5,TRBJ1-3,TGTGCCAGCAGTTACTCGAGGGTAAACTCTGGAAACACCATATATTTT,CASSYSRVNSGNTIYF
-,-,14,TRBV28,TRBJ1-1,TGTGCCAGCAGTTCCCGGGACACTCCTGGGCGAGCTTTCTTT,CASSSRDTPGRAFF
-,-,13,TRBV10-3,TRBJ1-2,TGTGCCATCAGTGAGGGAGGGAACTATGGCTACACCTTC,CAISEGGNYGYTF
-,-,15,TRBV19,TRBJ2-5,TGTGCCAGTAGTAAGACGGGGGTGGCTTTAGAGACCCAGTACTTC,CASSKTGVALETQYF
-,TRBD2,15,TRBV2,TRBJ2-3,TGTGCCAGCAGTGTCGGTAGCGGGGTCGCAGATACGCAGTATTTT,CASSVGSGVADTQYF
once,TRBD1,15,TRBV6-5,TRBJ2-7,TGTGCCAGCAGTTACCCCGGGACAGGGGTGAACGAGCAGTACTTC,CASSYPGTGVNEQYF
many,-,14,TRBV5-6,TRBJ1-2,TGTGCCAGCAGCTTGGTATCAGGGCAGAATGGCTACACCTTC,CASSLVSGQNGYTF
-,TRBD1,16,TRBV27,TRBJ1-4,TGTGCCAGCAGTACATTTACGGACAGGGCAGGAGAAAAACTGTTTTTT,CASSTFTDRAGEKLFF
-,-,16,TRBV7-8,TRBJ1-5,TGTGCCAGCAGCTTCGTTGGTTCCCTACTCAATCAGCCCCAGCATTTT,CASSFVGSLLNQPQHF
-,TRBD1,13,TRBV20-1,TRBJ1-1,TGCAGTGCTAGTAAGGGGGCGACGACTGAAGCTTTCTTT,CSASKGATTEAFF
-,-,15,TRBV6-5,TRBJ1-6,TGTGCCAGCAGGGGCCCGGACACGGTGCGGTCACCCCTCCACTTT,CASRGPDTVRSPLHF
-,TRBD2,16,TRBV28,TRBJ2-3,TGTGCCAGCACGAGAACCGGGACTACGAACACAGATACGCAGTATTTT,CASTRTGTTNTDTQYF
-,TRBD1,15,TRBV2,TRBJ1-5,TGTGCCAGCAGTGAGACAGGGATGGACAATCAGCCCCAGCATTTT,CASSETGMDNQPQHF
-,-,17,TRBV6-1,TRBJ2-3,TGTGCCAGCAGTGAATTGGGGTGGGGGGACTCCACAGATACGCAGTATTTT,CASSELGWGDSTDTQYF
-,TRBD2,15,TRBV4-1,TRBJ2-7,TGCGCCAGCAGCCAACCCGGGACTAGTAACTACGAGCAGTACTTC,CASSQPGTSNYEQYF
-,-,15,TRBV7-2,TRBJ2-2,TGTGCCAGCAGCTTAGCGGCCACCCACACCGGGGAGCTGTTTTTT,CASSLAATHTGELFF
-,TRBD1,13,TRBV6-1,TRBJ1-2,TGTGCCAGCAGTGATGGCAGGGGGCGATTCTACACCTTC,CASSDGRGRFYTF